This TCR beta chain comes out of a study of T cells in Graves' hyperthyroidism and ophthalmopathy. Using RNA transcripts as the source, TCR beta CDR3 regions were amplified. The primer set for the first-round RT-PCR of the TCR CDR3 was HTBI. TCRdb reprocessed the multiplex PCR reads with MiXCR, giving one entry per CDR3 protein. This sample yields approximately 600,000 distinct CDR3 sequences, of which roughly 15% are seen a single time; roughly 4.5% belongs to the top ten. This clonotype appeared many times. Reasons for excluding patients were uncontrolled infection, other autoimmune disease, pregnancy or lactation. Diagnoses were made from clinical symptoms, serum measures (thyroxine and TRAb), thyroid ultrasound and orbital computed tomography. The sample consisted of blood. The receptor was derived from a woman aged 40 to 55 with Graves' ophthalmopathy.

The CDR3 DNA reads as TGTGCCAGCAGCTTCGGACAGGGGGTAGAAGAGCAGTACTTC. It specifies CASSFGQGVEEQYF. V and J are TRBV7-9 and TRBJ2-7, with 10 bases fitting TRBD1. V was pared by 3 bases and J by 7 bases, with 6 bases of the junction left unmatched. The CDR3 is made up of 14 amino acids. Germline-derived CDR1 and CDR2 are SEHNR and FQNEAQ (reference sequence).